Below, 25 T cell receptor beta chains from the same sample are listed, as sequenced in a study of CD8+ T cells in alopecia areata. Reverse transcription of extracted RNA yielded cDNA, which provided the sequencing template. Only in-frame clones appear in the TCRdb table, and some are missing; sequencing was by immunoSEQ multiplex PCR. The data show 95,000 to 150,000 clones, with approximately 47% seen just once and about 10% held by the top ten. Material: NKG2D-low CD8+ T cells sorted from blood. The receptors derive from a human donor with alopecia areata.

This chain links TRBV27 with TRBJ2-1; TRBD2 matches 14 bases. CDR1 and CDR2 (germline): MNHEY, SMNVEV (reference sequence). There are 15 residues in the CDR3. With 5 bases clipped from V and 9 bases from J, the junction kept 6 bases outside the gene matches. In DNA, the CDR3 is TGTGCCAGCAGTGCGGGGACTAGCGGGAGTGGTGAGCAGTTCTTC. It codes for CASSAGTSGSGEQFF.

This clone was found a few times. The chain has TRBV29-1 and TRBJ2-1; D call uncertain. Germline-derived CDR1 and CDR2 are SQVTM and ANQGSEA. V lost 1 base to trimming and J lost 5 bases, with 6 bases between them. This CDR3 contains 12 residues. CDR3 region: CSVEAENNEQFF. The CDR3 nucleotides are TGCAGCGTTGAAGCTGAAAACAATGAGCAGTTCTTC.

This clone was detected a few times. CDR3 protein: CSGMGEGLIGDTQYF. The CDR3 DNA follows: TGCAGCGGGATGGGGGAGGGGCTCATCGGAGATACGCAGTATTTT. V gene TRBV29-1 combines with J gene TRBJ2-3; 7 bases align to TRBD2. Germline CDR1 SQVTM, CDR2 ANQGSEA. The CDR3 loop spans 15 amino acids. Trimming at V came to 7 bases and at J to 5 bases, leaving 15 bases not matched to a gene.

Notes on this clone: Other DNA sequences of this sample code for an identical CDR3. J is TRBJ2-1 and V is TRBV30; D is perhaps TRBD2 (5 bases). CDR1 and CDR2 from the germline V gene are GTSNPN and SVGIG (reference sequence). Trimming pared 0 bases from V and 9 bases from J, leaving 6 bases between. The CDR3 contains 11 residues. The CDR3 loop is CAWSVLGEQFF. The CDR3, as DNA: TGTGCCTGGAGTGTACTAGGTGAGCAGTTCTTC.

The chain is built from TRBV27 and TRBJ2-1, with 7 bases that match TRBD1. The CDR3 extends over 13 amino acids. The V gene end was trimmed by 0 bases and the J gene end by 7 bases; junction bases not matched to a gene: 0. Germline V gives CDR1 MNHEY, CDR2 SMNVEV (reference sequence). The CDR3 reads CASSLSGQNEQFF. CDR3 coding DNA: TGTGCCAGCAGTTTATCGGGACAGAATGAGCAGTTCTTC.

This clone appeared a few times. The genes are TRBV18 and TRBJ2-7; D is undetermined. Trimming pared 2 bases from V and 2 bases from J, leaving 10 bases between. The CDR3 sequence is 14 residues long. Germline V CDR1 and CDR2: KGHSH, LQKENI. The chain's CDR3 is CASSPEAATYEQYF. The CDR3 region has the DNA TGTGCCAGCTCACCAGAGGCAGCAACCTACGAGCAGTACTTC. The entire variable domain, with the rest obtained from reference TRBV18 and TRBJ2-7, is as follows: NAGVMQNPRHLVRRRGQEARLRCSPMKGHSHVYWYRQLPEEGLKFMVYLQKENIIDESGMPKERFSAEFPKEGPSILRIQQVVRGDSAAYFCASSPEAATYEQYFGPGTRLTVT.

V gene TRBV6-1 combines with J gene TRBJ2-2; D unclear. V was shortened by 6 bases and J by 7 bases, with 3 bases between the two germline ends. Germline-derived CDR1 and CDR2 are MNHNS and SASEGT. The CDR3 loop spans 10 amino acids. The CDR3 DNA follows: TGTGCCAGCAGGGGCGGGGAGCTGTTTTTT. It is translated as CASRGGELFF.

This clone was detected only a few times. The CDR3, as DNA: TGTGCCAGCAGCCTCGACAGGGGGCTGGGTGAGCAGTTCTTC. Protein: CASSLDRGLGEQFF. The chain uses TRBV28 and TRBJ2-1, with 10 bases identical to TRBD1. V was clipped by 6 bases and J by 9 bases; unmatched bases: 8. The CDR3 contains 14 residues. Per the germline V gene, CDR1 is MDHEN and CDR2 is SYDVKM.

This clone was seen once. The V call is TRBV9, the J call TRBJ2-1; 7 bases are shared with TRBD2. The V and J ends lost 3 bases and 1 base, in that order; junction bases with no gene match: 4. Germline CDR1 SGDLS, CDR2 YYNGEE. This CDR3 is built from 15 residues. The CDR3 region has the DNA TGTGCCAGCAGCGAGGCGGGAGTATCCTACAATGAGCAGTTCTTC. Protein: CASSEAGVSYNEQFF.

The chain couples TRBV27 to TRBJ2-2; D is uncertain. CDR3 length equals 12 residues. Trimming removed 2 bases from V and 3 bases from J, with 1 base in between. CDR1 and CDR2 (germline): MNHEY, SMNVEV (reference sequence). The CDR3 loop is CASSLHTGELFF. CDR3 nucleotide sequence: TGTGCCAGCAGTTTACACACCGGGGAGCTGTTTTTT.

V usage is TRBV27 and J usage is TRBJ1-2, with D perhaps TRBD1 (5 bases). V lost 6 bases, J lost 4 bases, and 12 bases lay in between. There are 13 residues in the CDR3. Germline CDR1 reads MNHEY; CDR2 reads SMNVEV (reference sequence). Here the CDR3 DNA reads TGTGCCAGCAGGCTGGGGCTTGGCTATGGCTACACCTTC. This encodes CASRLGLGYGYTF.

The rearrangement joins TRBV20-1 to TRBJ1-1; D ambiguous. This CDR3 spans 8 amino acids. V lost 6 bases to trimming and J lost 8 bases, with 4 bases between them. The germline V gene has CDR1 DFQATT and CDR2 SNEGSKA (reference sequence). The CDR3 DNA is TGCAGTGCGGGGGAAGCTTTCTTT. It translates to CSAGEAFF.

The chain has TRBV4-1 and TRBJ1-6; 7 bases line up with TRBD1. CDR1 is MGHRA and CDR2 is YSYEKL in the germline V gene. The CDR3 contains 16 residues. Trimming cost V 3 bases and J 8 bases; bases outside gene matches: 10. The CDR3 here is CASSQTGRDAYSPLHF. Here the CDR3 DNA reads TGCGCCAGCAGCCAGACAGGGAGGGACGCCTATTCACCCCTCCACTTT.

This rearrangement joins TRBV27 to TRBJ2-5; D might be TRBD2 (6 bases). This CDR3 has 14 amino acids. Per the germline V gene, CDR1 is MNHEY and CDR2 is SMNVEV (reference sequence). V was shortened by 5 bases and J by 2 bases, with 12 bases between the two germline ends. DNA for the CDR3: TGTGCCAGCAGTCCCACCGGGACTCAAGAGACCCAGTACTTC. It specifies CASSPTGTQETQYF.

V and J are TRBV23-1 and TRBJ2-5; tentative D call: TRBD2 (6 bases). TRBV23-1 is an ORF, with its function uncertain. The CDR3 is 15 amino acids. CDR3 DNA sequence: TGCGCTTGGGAGCTGACGGGGGACTTCCAAGAGACCCAGTACTTC. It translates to CAWELTGDFQETQYF.

The CDR3 here is CASSSWTGTAEQFF. As DNA, the CDR3 is TGCGCCAGCAGCTCCTGGACAGGGACGGCTGAGCAGTTCTTC. The chain is built from TRBV5-1 and TRBJ2-1; the match to TRBD1 covers 8 bases. This CDR3 contains 14 residues. Germline V gene data show CDR1 as SGHRS and CDR2 as YFSETQ. Losses at the gene ends were 3 bases for V and 9 bases for J; bases not matched to a gene: 8.

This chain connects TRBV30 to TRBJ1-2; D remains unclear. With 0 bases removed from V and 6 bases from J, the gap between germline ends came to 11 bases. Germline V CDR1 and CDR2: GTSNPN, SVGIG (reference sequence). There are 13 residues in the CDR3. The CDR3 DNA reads TGTGCCTGGAGTGTTGACGAAGGCCATGGCTACACCTTC. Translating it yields CAWSVDEGHGYTF.

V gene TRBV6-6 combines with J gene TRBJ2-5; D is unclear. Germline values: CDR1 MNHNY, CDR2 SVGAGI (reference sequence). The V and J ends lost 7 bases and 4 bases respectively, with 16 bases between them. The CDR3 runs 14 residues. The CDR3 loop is CASTLSPVAETQYF. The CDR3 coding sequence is TGTGCCAGCACCCTATCTCCGGTCGCAGAGACCCAGTACTTC.

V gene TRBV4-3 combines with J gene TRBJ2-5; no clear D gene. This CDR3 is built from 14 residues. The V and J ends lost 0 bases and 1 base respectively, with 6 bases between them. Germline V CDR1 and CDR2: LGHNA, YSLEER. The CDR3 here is CASSQEVSQETQYF. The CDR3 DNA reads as TGCGCCAGCAGCCAAGAGGTCAGCCAAGAGACCCAGTACTTC.

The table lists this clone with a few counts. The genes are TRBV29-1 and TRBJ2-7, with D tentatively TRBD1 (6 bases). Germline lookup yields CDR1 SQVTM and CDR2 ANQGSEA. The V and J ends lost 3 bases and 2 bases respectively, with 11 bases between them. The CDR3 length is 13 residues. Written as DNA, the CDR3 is TGCAGCGTTGACCTGGACAGAACCTACGAGCAGTACTTC. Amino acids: CSVDLDRTYEQYF.

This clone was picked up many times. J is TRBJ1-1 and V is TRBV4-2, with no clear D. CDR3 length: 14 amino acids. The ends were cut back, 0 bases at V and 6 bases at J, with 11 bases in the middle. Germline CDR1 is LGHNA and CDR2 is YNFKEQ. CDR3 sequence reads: CASSQDWEGSEAFF. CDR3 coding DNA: TGTGCCAGCAGCCAAGATTGGGAGGGATCTGAAGCTTTCTTT.

The CDR3 sequence is CAWSEGTGANEKLFF. The CDR3 nucleotides are TGTGCCTGGAGTGAAGGGACAGGGGCTAATGAAAAACTGTTTTTT. V gene TRBV30 combines with J gene TRBJ1-4; 10 bases line up with TRBD1. CDR3 length: 15 amino acids. CDR1 GTSNPN and CDR2 SVGIG come from the germline V gene (reference sequence). The V gene end was trimmed by 1 base and the J gene end by 3 bases; junction bases not matched to a gene: 2.

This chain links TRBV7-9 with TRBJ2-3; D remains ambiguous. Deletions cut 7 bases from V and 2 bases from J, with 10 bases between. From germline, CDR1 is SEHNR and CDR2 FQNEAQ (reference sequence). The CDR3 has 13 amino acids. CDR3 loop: CASTKSDTDTQYF. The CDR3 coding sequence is TGTGCCAGCACTAAGTCCGACACAGATACGCAGTATTTT.

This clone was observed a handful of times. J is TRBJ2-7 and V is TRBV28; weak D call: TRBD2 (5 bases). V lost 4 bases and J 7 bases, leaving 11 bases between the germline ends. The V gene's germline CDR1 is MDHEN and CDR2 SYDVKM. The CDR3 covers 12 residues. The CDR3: CASSSLSGEQYF. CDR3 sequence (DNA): TGTGCCAGCAGTTCCTTATCGGGAGAGCAGTACTTC.

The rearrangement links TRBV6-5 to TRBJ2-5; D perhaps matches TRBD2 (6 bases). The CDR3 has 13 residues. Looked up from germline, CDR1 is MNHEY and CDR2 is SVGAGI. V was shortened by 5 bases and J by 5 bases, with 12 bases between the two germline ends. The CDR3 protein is CASSAAEGETQYF. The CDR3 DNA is TGTGCCAGCAGTGCGGCGGAGGGGGAGACCCAGTACTTC.